The sample holds many counts of the clone carrying this T cell receptor (beta chain). Antigen: not known. This entry belongs to a study of T-cell reconstitution after alpha-beta-depleted transplantation in children. Study-level findings and limits: T cells produced anew were the main source of T-cell counts and diversity one year after transplant. Surviving recipient T cells and thymic progenitors accounted for the high day-60 TCRbeta diversity observed in some patients. There were reportedly several hundred expanded graft clones from which alpha-beta T cells came about two months after transplant.

Unique molecular identifiers were used to barcode this TCRbeta library. TCRdb reprocessed the PCR reads via MiXCR and lists one record per CDR3 protein. The sample carries around 580,000 distinct CDR3 sequences, 23% recorded once. The source of this sequence is a boy younger than two who had a stem cell transplant for acute myeloid leukemia, so the T cells may come from the graft donor. The material was PBMCs, mostly from graft donor cells, obtained 360 days after TCRalphabeta/CD19-depleted stem cell transplant.

This CDR3 is CASSLARRPYEQYF. CDR3 DNA: TGTGCCAGCAGTTTAGCTCGGCGACCCTACGAGCAGTACTTC. The chain carries TRBV12-3 or TRBV12-4 and TRBJ2-7; D unresolved. The CDR3 is 14 residues long. V was cut by 0 bases and J by 2 bases, with 8 bases left in between.